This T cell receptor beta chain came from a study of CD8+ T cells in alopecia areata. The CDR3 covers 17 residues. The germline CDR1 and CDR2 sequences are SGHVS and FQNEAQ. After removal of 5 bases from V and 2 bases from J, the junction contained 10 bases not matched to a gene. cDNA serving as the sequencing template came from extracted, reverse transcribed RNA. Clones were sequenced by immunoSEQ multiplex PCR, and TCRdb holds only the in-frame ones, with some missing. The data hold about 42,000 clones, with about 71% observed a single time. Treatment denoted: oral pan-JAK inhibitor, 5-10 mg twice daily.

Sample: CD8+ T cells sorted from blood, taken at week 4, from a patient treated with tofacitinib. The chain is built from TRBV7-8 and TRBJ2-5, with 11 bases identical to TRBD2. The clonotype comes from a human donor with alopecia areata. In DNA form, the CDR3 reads TGTGCCAGCAGCCTCTATCCTAGCGGGGGGATTCAAGAGACCCAGTACTTC. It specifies CASSLYPSGGIQETQYF.